This is a list of T cell receptor beta chains from one sample in a study of OX40 agonist ivuxolimab in advanced cancers. Measured with immunoSEQ multiplex PCR; TCRdb has only the in-frame clones, and not every one. The table lists over 55,000 clones, 84% of them singletons, with around 0.8% in the top ten. Source: CD4+ or CD8+ T cells sorted from blood, taken in a trial of the OX40 agonist ivuxolimab. The receptors shown here come from an adult with an advanced solid tumor such as melanoma, head and neck, liver or kidney cancer. The CDR3 runs from the conserved cysteine through the conserved F or W. D genes are given only for firm matches. Some rows mark clone size as missing; the rest say once, few, many or name a class of expanded clone.

TRBJ2-7 16 NA NA TRBV4-2 TGTGCCAGCAGCCAAGACGGGACACAGGGATCCTACGAGCAGTACTTC CASSQDGTQGSYEQYF
TRBJ2-1 16 TRBD2 NA TRBV7-2 TGTGCCAGCAGCTCCAACCTGGCGGGGGTCTACAATGAGCAGTTCTTC CASSSNLAGVYNEQFF
TRBJ2-1 20 TRBD2 once TRBV10-3 TGTGCCATCAGTGAGTCGGTCGGGACTAGCGGGAGTCTCCCCTACAATGAGCAGTTCTTC CAISESVGTSGSLPYNEQFF
TRBJ2-3 17 TRBD2 NA TRBV18 TGTGCCAGCTCACCTAGACTAGCGGATTATAGCACAGATACGCAGTATTTT CASSPRLADYSTDTQYF
TRBJ2-2 15 TRBD2 NA TRBV5-1 TGCGCCAGCAAGGAACCGGGGGGGAACACCGGGGAGCTGTTTTTT CASKEPGGNTGELFF
TRBJ2-3 16 NA NA TRBV4-1 TGCGCCAGCAGCCAAGTTGGGGGGACGGGTACAGATACGCAGTATTTT CASSQVGGTGTDTQYF
TRBJ1-2 14 NA few TRBV7-8 TGTGCCAGCAGCCCGAACAGGGTTGTATTTGGCTACACCTTC CASSPNRVVFGYTF
TRBJ1-2 12 NA few TRBV6-1 TGTGCCAGCAGTCCCAACAGCTATGGCTACACCTTC CASSPNSYGYTF
TRBJ2-1 12 NA once TRBV5-5 TGTGCCAGCAGCTTTAAGTACAATGAGCAGTTCTTC CASSFKYNEQFF
TRBJ1-5 16 NA NA TRBV27 TGTGCCAGCAGTGACCTTGGACAGTTTAGCAATCAGCCCCAGCATTTT CASSDLGQFSNQPQHF
TRBJ2-6 14 NA NA TRBV13 TGTGCCAGCAGCTTATTTGGGGGCGCCAACGTCCTGACTTTC CASSLFGGANVLTF
TRBJ2-3 18 NA NA TRBV7-2 TGTGCCAGCAGCTTCCTATTGATGGCGGGGGCCCGCACAGATACGCAGTATTTT CASSFLLMAGARTDTQYF
TRBJ1-1 15 NA NA TRBV5-6 TGTGCCAGCAGCTTCTTTGGGGAGGGGAACACTGAAGCTTTCTTT CASSFFGEGNTEAFF
TRBJ2-7 14 NA NA TRBV5-1 TGCGCCAGCAGCTTGACCGACTGGGGCGACGAGCAGTACTTC CASSLTDWGDEQYF
TRBJ2-7 15 NA NA TRBV29-1 TGCAGCGTTGAAGATCCCGGGGCGAGCTCCTACGAGCAGTACTTC CSVEDPGASSYEQYF
TRBJ1-4 13 NA NA TRBV28 TGTGCTGCGAGAGGGGCGGGTAATGAAAAACTGTTTTTT CAARGAGNEKLFF
TRBJ1-6 15 TRBD1 NA TRBV30 TGTGCCTGGAGTCAGGTGGGGACAGGTAATTCACCCCTCCACTTT CAWSQVGTGNSPLHF
TRBJ2-3 17 NA NA TRBV4-3 TGCGCCAGCAGCCAAGATGGCGCGGGGTCGGGCACAGATACGCAGTATTTT CASSQDGAGSGTDTQYF
TRBJ1-1 15 NA NA TRBV5-4 TGTGCCAGCAGCGACGCTGGGGGAAGTCGGACTGAAGCTTTCTTT CASSDAGGSRTEAFF
TRBJ1-1 14 TRBD1 NA TRBV7-2 TGTGCCAGCAGCCTCTCGGGACAGGGTTTTGAAGCTTTCTTT CASSLSGQGFEAFF
TRBJ2-1 12 TRBD1 NA TRBV5-1 TGCGCCAGCACTTTACAGGGGAATGAGCAGTTCTTC CASTLQGNEQFF
TRBJ2-2 16 NA NA TRBV4-3 TGCGCCAGCAGCCAAGCCCCAGGGCTGAACACCGGGGAGCTGTTTTTT CASSQAPGLNTGELFF
TRBJ2-7 14 NA once TRBV27 TGTGCCAGCAGTCGCGCACAGGGTACCTACGAGCAGTACTTC CASSRAQGTYEQYF
TRBJ2-5 14 NA NA TRBV9 TGTGCCAGCAGCGTAGTGGCTACTGGCGGGACCCAGTACTTC CASSVVATGGTQYF
TRBJ1-5 13 NA NA TRBV4-1 TGCGCCAGCGCCGGAGTAACAGGTCAGCCCCAGCATTTT CASAGVTGQPQHF
TRBJ2-7 15 TRBD2 NA TRBV19 TGTGCCAGTACTCTCTCGGGGGGAAACTCCTACGAGCAGTACTTC CASTLSGGNSYEQYF
TRBJ2-3 14 NA NA TRBV27 TGTGCCAGCAGTATCAGACTCCCCTCAGATACGCAGTATTTT CASSIRLPSDTQYF
TRBJ2-1 13 TRBD1 NA TRBV6-1 TGTGCCAGCAGACCGGGACAGTACAATGAGCAGTTCTTC CASRPGQYNEQFF
TRBJ2-7 14 TRBD1 NA TRBV19 TGTGCCAGTAGTATCGGACAGGTTGGCTACGAGCAGTACTTC CASSIGQVGYEQYF
TRBJ2-3 16 TRBD2 NA TRBV28 TGTGCCAGCAGTTTTGAAGCGGGAGGCTACACAGATACGCAGTATTTT CASSFEAGGYTDTQYF
TRBJ2-5 14 NA once TRBV6-6 TGTGCCAGCAGTTACGGAGGTCTTTCGGAGACCCAGTACTTC CASSYGGLSETQYF
TRBJ1-6 15 NA NA TRBV28 TGTGCCAGCAGTTTCTTTTCCCGGAGGAATTCACCCCTCCACTTT CASSFFSRRNSPLHF
TRBJ2-7 15 TRBD2 NA TRBV7-9 TGTGCCAGCAGCTTAGAAACTAGCGGGAGCGGCGAGCAGTACTTC CASSLETSGSGEQYF
TRBJ1-2 15 NA NA TRBV4-1 TGCGCCAGCAGCCAAGATTACCAGGCGTTCTATGGCTACACCTTC CASSQDYQAFYGYTF
TRBJ2-5 17 NA NA TRBV5-1 TGCGCCAGCAGCTTGGTAACGGGGGGCGCGCGGCAAGAGACCCAGTACTTC CASSLVTGGARQETQYF
TRBJ1-1 14 NA once TRBV7-3 TGTGCCAGCAGCCCGCAGGGGAGAGGAACTGAAGCTTTCTTT CASSPQGRGTEAFF
TRBJ1-2 15 NA NA TRBV5-1 TGCGCCAGCAGCTCGGCCGCGCACGGGGCAGGTGGCTACACCTTC CASSSAAHGAGGYTF
TRBJ2-1 14 NA NA TRBV28 TGTGCCACCAGGGGGGCGGGTAACAATTATGAGCAGTTCTTC CATRGAGNNYEQFF
TRBJ2-3 15 TRBD1 NA TRBV7-2 TGTGCCAGCAGCTTAGTGGGACAGGGTGTAGATACGCAGTATTTT CASSLVGQGVDTQYF
TRBJ1-4 14 TRBD1 NA TRBV2 TGTGCCACTAAACCGGGACAGGGGATAGAAAAACTGTTTTTT CATKPGQGIEKLFF
TRBJ1-6 15 TRBD1 once TRBV27 TGTGCCAGCAGTTTATCGGGACAGGGGAGTTCACCCCTCCACTTT CASSLSGQGSSPLHF